This record looks at one T cell receptor beta chain sequence and its context. TCRdb analysed the 5' RACE reads with MiXCR anew, one entry per CDR3 protein. The sample yields approximately 250,000 distinct CDR3 sequences, about 17% seen once. This sample was included in a study of T-cell memory formation after mild COVID-19. This CDR3 region has 16 residues. In germline, CDR1 is MNHEY, CDR2 SMNVEV (reference sequence). With V trimmed by 5 bases and J by 0 bases, 4 bases remained unmatched. Input material: PBMCs or a T cell subset sorted from them (not recorded which). The chain has TRBV27 and TRBJ1-6, with 7 bases aligning to TRBD1. This TCR was recovered from a man younger than 30 who had mild COVID-19 (a few samples of this study predate the infection). Cell type and time point are not known. In nucleotides, the CDR3 is TGTGCCAGCAGTACGACAGGGAGCTCCTATAATTCACCCCTCCACTTT. Amino acids: CASSTTGSSYNSPLHF.